A single sample gave rise to the 21 T cell receptor beta chains below, sequenced in a study of CD8+ T cells in alopecia areata. Following extraction, RNA underwent reverse transcription to cDNA, which served as the sequencing template. Profiled with immunoSEQ multiplex PCR; TCRdb holds only in-frame clones, not every one. Recorded here are 200,000 to 300,000 clones, with no singletons, and the ten leading clones hold roughly 1.2%. Cells that came from pooled cutaneous lymph nodes were sorted using CD4, CD8alpha, NKG2D, NKG2ACE and other markers. Specimen: CD4+ T cells sorted from a lymph node. The receptors here all came from a C3H/HeJ mouse with alopecia areata. MHC haplotype of the mouse line: H2-k.

In its sample, this clone was seen many times. The gene names here belong to mouse. The DNA ends 4 residues before the CDR3 does, and the rest of the CDR3 is filled in from the germline J gene. Other DNA sequences within the sample encode an identical CDR3. J is TRBJ2-1 and V is TRBV1; 12 nucleotides agree with TRBD1. The CDR3 has 14 amino acids. Germline V lookup: CDR1 NSQYPW, CDR2 LRSPGD (reference sequence). CDR3 DNA (partial): TGCACCTGCAGTGCCGGGACAGGGGGCGCT. Residues: CTCSAGTGGA. The complete CDR3 protein is CTCSAGTGGAEQFF.

This clone occurred a few times. The genes are named according to mouse. The sequence runs out 4 residues before the end of the CDR3; the remainder is reconstructed from the germline J gene. This chain connects TRBV13-1 to TRBJ2-1; 14 bases are shared with TRBD2. The V gene's germline CDR1 is NSHNY and CDR2 SYGAGN. This CDR3 has 15 residues. The CDR3 loop is CASSVGTGGAAEQFF. CDR3 bases read: TGTGCCAGCAGTGTCGGGACTGGGGGGGCAGCT.

This clone was seen more than once but under ten times. Germline and genes here are mouse. The read terminates 4 residues before the CDR3 end, so the remaining end is supplied by the germline J gene. The chain has TRBV12-1 and TRBJ2-5, with a weak D call TRBD2 (7 bases). The germline V and J ends were trimmed by 0 bases and 2 bases, with 14 bases remaining between them. CDR3 length: 16 amino acids. Germline CDR1 reads SGHSN; CDR2 reads HYEKVE. CDR3 DNA, as far as it was read: TGTGCCAGCTCTCTCGGGGCTGGGGGCCGCCAAGAC. Protein sequence: CASSLGAGGRQD. The full CDR3 is CASSLGAGGRQDTQYF. Full variable domain (outside the CDR3, taken from reference TRBV12-1 and TRBJ2-5): DSGVVQSPRHIIKEKGGRSVLTCIPISGHSNVVWYQQTLGKELKFLIQHYEKVERDKGFLPSRFSVQQFDDYHSEMNMSALELEDSAMYFCASSLGAGGRQDTQYFGPGTRLLVL.

On this clone itself: Mouse gene names and germline throughout. The read is 4 residues too short to cover the CDR3 end, so that end is filled in from the germline J gene. V gene TRBV19 combines with J gene TRBJ2-7, with 7 bases aligning to TRBD2. Germline V gene sequence: CDR1 FNHDT, CDR2 SITEND (reference sequence). Trimming removed 1 base from V and 0 bases from J; junction bases left unmatched: 4. The CDR3 loop spans 15 amino acids. CDR3 in amino acids: CASSIKLGDSYEQYF. Incomplete CDR3 DNA: TGTGCCAGCAGTATAAAGCTGGGGGACTCCTAT.

This clone has more than one count but fewer than ten. The listed genes are named as in mouse. The CDR3 end falls 4 residues outside the read, so it is completed with the germline J gene. Other DNA sequences in the same sample also yield this CDR3. This sequence joins TRBV19 and TRBJ2-3; the match to TRBD2 covers 10 bases. The CDR3 spans 15 residues. With 5 bases clipped from V and 3 bases from J, the junction kept 6 bases outside the gene matches. CDR1 is FNHDT and CDR2 is SITEND in the germline V gene (reference sequence). CDR3 DNA (partial): TGTGCCAGCAGAAGAACTGGGGGGGGCGCAGAA. It is translated as CASRRTGGGAE. Given in full, the CDR3 is CASRRTGGGAETLYF.

This clone has only a few counts. Mouse gene names apply. The read falls 4 residues short of the CDR3 end, and the missing part is taken from the germline J gene. The rearrangement joins TRBV15 to TRBJ2-5; 9 bases align to TRBD2. The CDR3 sequence is 15 residues long. Germline assignment: CDR1 SGHND and CDR2 FRSKSL. J was trimmed by 1 base and V by 6 bases; bases with no gene match: 5. CDR3 sequence reads: CASSVDWGYQDTQYF. CDR3 DNA, as far as it was read: TGTGCCAGCAGCGTCGACTGGGGGTACCAAGAC.

As to this clone: Mouse names are used for the genes. The sequence runs out 4 residues before the end of the CDR3; the remainder is reconstructed from the germline J gene. The chain joins TRBV13-1 to TRBJ2-1; TRBD1 matches at 10 bases. From germline, CDR1 is NSHNY and CDR2 SYGAGN. This CDR3 is built from 15 residues. With V trimmed by 5 bases and J by 3 bases, 5 bases remained unmatched. CDR3 DNA, as far as it was read: TGTGCCAGCAGGGTGACAGGGGGCAGCTATGCT. As protein: CASRVTGGSYA. The complete CDR3 sequence is CASRVTGGSYAEQFF.

In regard to this clone: Genes and germline come from the mouse. The read stops 4 residues short of the end of the CDR3; the missing end is completed from the germline J gene. The sample has other DNA sequences that encode this CDR3 too. This chain links TRBV31 with TRBJ1-1, with no clear D. V lost 0 bases to trimming and J lost 0 bases, with 8 bases between them. The CDR3 covers 14 residues. Germline CDR1 is GKSSPN and CDR2 is SITVG. CDR3 loop: CAWSLRTSNTEVFF. The covered CDR3 bases are TGTGCCTGGAGTCTTAGAACATCAAACACA.

A note on this clone: Gene names and germline refer to mouse. The read finishes 3 residues shy of the CDR3 end, and the germline J gene is used to complete it. The genes are TRBV19 and TRBJ1-6; 7 positions agree with TRBD1. TRBJ1-6 is marked as an open reading frame, function uncertain. Per germline, CDR1 FNHDT and CDR2 SITEND (reference sequence). The J segment lost 4 bases and the V segment lost 5 bases, leaving 3 bases of the junction unmatched. The CDR3 contains 14 residues. The CDR3 is CASRRDRYNSPLYF. The CDR3 bases that were read are TGTGCCAGCAGGCGGGACAGATATAATTCGCCC.

As concerns this clone: The genes are named according to mouse. From the germline J gene comes the end of the CDR3, since the read stops 4 residues before it. The genes are TRBV13-1 and TRBJ2-5; D might be TRBD1 (6 bases). The CDR3 sequence is 14 residues long. Germline-derived CDR1 and CDR2 are NSHNY and SYGAGN. Trimming pared 2 bases from V and 3 bases from J, leaving 10 bases between. CDR3 region: CASSEQDRQDTQYF. The sequenced CDR3 bases are TGTGCCAGCAGTGAACAGGACAGACAAGAC.

The table lists this clone with a few counts. Gene names refer to mouse genes. The read falls 4 residues short of the CDR3 end, and the missing part is taken from the germline J gene. The rearrangement links TRBV13-1 to TRBJ2-7, with 11 bases identical to TRBD2. The CDR3 runs 14 residues. CDR1 is NSHNY and CDR2 is SYGAGN in the germline V gene. The CDR3 sequence: CASTSGTGGYEQYF. The sequenced CDR3 bases are TGTGCCAGCACCTCCGGGACTGGGGGTTAT.

For this clone: Mouse gene names and germline throughout. CDR3 in amino acids: CASSDVWGDTGQLYF. The DNA read from the CDR3 is TGTGCCAGCAGTGATGTGTGGGGGGACACCGGG. This rearrangement joins TRBV13-1 to TRBJ2-2; 7 bases fit TRBD2. Coverage ceases 4 residues before the CDR3 finishes, and the germline J gene fills in the end. Losses at the gene ends were 0 bases for V and 3 bases for J; bases not matched to a gene: 2. Germline values: CDR1 NSHNY, CDR2 SYGAGN. CDR3 length equals 15 residues.

Worth noting for this clone: The gene names given are mouse names. Other nucleotide sequences from this sample produce the same CDR3. CDR3 DNA, as far as it was read: TGTGCCAGCAGTATCAGGGGCGCAAACTCC. Its translation: CASSIRGANS. The entire CDR3 protein is CASSIRGANSDYTF. V gene TRBV19 combines with J gene TRBJ1-2; perhaps TRBD1 as D (6 bases). The read stops 4 residues short of the end of the CDR3; the missing end is completed from the germline J gene. CDR3 length: 14 residues. V dropped 2 bases and J dropped 0 bases, with 8 bases sitting between them. Germline V gene lookup returns CDR1 FNHDT and CDR2 SITEND (reference sequence).

The table lists this clone with a few counts. The gene symbols are mouse symbols. The read ends 4 residues early relative to the CDR3; the germline J gene fills the gap. The chain carries TRBV1 and TRBJ2-1; D may be TRBD1 (5 bases). Germline V CDR1 and CDR2: NSQYPW, LRSPGD (reference sequence). V lost 6 bases and J 0 bases, leaving 12 bases between the germline ends. The CDR3 loop spans 15 amino acids. CDR3 DNA (partial): TGCACCTGCAGCCCCTCCCAGGGTAACTATGCT. The encoded protein is CTCSPSQGNYA. The full CDR3 sequence reads CTCSPSQGNYAEQFF.

As for this clone: Gene names and germline refer to mouse. The CDR3 is cut off 4 residues early in the read; its end comes from the germline J gene. The chain combines TRBV31 with TRBJ2-4; a weak D match, TRBD2 (5 bases). The CDR3 is 16 amino acids. Trimming took 0 bases from V and 0 from J, leaving 13 bases between them. In germline, CDR1 is GKSSPN, CDR2 SITVG. The DNA read from the CDR3 is TGTGCCTGGAGTCTAGAATTGGGGAGTAGTCAAAAC. It specifies CAWSLELGSSQN. The complete CDR3 reads CAWSLELGSSQNTLYF.

Details on this clone: Mouse germline and gene names are used. The read ends 4 residues before the CDR3 terminus; that terminus is restored from the germline J gene. The chain couples TRBV19 to TRBJ2-3; D is unresolved. The CDR3 is 13 residues long. CDR1 and CDR2 (germline): FNHDT, SITEND (reference sequence). V was cut by 2 bases and J by 2 bases, with 6 bases left in between. The CDR3 here is CASSILNAETLYF. The CDR3 bases that were read are TGTGCCAGCAGTATCCTGAATGCAGAA. The full variable domain, with the rest looked up from reference TRBV19 and TRBJ2-3, is GGIITQTPKFLIGQEGQKLTLKCQQNFNHDTMYWYRQDSGKGLRLIYYSITENDLQKGDLSEGYDASREKKSSFSLTVTSAQKNEMAVFLCASSILNAETLYFGSGTRLTVL.

This clone was detected only a few times. Mouse names are used for the genes. Sequencing ends 4 residues short of the CDR3 end; the germline J gene provides the rest. The chain couples TRBV13-3 to TRBJ1-2; D might be TRBD1 (5 bases). The V and J ends lost 0 bases and 0 bases respectively, with 6 bases between them. The CDR3 runs to 14 residues. Germline-derived CDR1 and CDR2 are NNHDY and SYVADS. CDR3 DNA, as far as it was read: TGTGCCAGCAGTGATGAGGGGTCAAACTCC. It is translated as CASSDEGSNS. The CDR3, in full, reads CASSDEGSNSDYTF.

This clone turned up a few times. Gene labels here are mouse ones. Read data end 4 residues before the CDR3 end; the end is taken from the germline J gene. The chain uses TRBV13-2 and TRBJ1-1, with D perhaps matching TRBD1 (6 bases). In germline, CDR1 is NNHNN, CDR2 SYGAGS (reference sequence). The CDR3 has 15 residues. The germline V and J ends were trimmed by 0 bases and 0 bases, with 9 bases remaining between them. The CDR3 loop is CASGDAPGANTEVFF. CDR3 DNA, as far as it was read: TGTGCCAGCGGTGATGCCCCAGGGGCAAACACA.

With respect to this clone: The gene symbols are mouse symbols. The CDR3 end falls 4 residues outside the read, so it is completed with the germline J gene. The gene calls are TRBV2 and TRBJ2-5; tentatively, D is TRBD1 (5 bases). CDR1 and CDR2 (germline): LGHNA, YSYQKL. Trimming removed 1 base from V and 2 bases from J, with 7 bases in between. The CDR3 is 14 amino acids. The CDR3 here is CASSQGTFQDTQYF. CDR3 bases read: TGTGCCAGCAGCCAAGGGACATTCCAAGAC.

This clone was observed a handful of times. The gene symbols are mouse symbols. The CDR3 end falls 4 residues outside the read, so it is completed with the germline J gene. The rearrangement uses TRBV13-1 and TRBJ2-4; the match to TRBD2 covers 8 bases. Germline values: CDR1 NSHNY, CDR2 SYGAGN. This CDR3 spans 15 amino acids. With V trimmed by 1 base and J by 1 base, 2 bases remained unmatched. CDR3 DNA, as far as it was read: TGTGCCAGCAGTGATCTGACTGGGGGTCAAAAC. The encoded protein is CASSDLTGGQN. From start to end, the CDR3 is CASSDLTGGQNTLYF.

This clone was seen more than once but under ten times. Gene names denote mouse genes. The read finishes 4 residues shy of the CDR3 end, and the germline J gene is used to complete it. The V and J genes are TRBV13-1 and TRBJ2-1; TRBD1 might be the D (7 bases). V lost 1 base and J lost 0, with 11 bases in between. CDR1 is NSHNY and CDR2 is SYGAGN in the germline V gene. This CDR3 has 16 amino acids. The CDR3 loop is CASSDYRGLNYAEQFF. The CDR3 DNA, read in part, is TGTGCCAGCAGTGATTACAGGGGACTTAACTATGCT.